This T cell receptor beta chain was obtained from a study of blood T cell repertoires in COVID-19. Study overall: From T cells, B-cell-depleted T cells, or PBMCs came the material, which was cDNA or gDNA.

Germline V gene data show CDR1 as SGHAT and CDR2 as FQNNGV. The CDR3 extends over 14 amino acids. Trimming removed 2 bases from V and 2 bases from J, with 8 bases in between. The assay was immunoSEQ multiplex PCR, and TCRdb's table has in-frame clones only and misses some. This table has about 120,000 clones, over 75% appearing once. This TCR came from a man at least 80 years old with acute or convalescent COVID-19. The chain is built from TRBV11-2 and TRBJ2-3; D remains ambiguous. Material for sequencing was peripheral blood. The CDR3 DNA reads as TGTGCCAGCAGCTTAACAGTGACCACAGATACGCAGTATTTT. It codes for CASSLTVTTDTQYF.